Below, one TCR beta chain is given with its context. Antigen: not known. This PCR relied on a set of 60 Vbeta primers and 13 Jbeta primers. Sequencing used immunoSEQ multiplex PCR; TCRdb keeps in-frame clones, though not all of them. The sample carries 220,000 or so clones, 82% recorded once. These data come from a study of cytomegalovirus exposure and HLA in healthy donors. The CDR3 runs to 13 residues. Looked up from germline, CDR1 is SGHTA and CDR2 is FQGNSA. V lost 1 base and J 7 bases, leaving 8 bases between the germline ends. Study-wide points: Later findings reportedly placed an Asian-associated ancestry cluster below the roughly 670-donor mean for N-insertions.

It was healthy bone marrow donors who served as donors. Though probably carrying unrecorded immune exposures, donors were nominally healthy at sampling. The TCR comes from a woman in her forties in good health and CMV-seronegative. The sequenced material came from PBMCs. The chain links TRBV7-2 to TRBJ1-5; D is ambiguous. The CDR3 reads CASSLDRRQPQHF. As DNA, the CDR3 is TGTGCCAGCAGCTTAGATCGTAGACAGCCCCAGCATTTT.